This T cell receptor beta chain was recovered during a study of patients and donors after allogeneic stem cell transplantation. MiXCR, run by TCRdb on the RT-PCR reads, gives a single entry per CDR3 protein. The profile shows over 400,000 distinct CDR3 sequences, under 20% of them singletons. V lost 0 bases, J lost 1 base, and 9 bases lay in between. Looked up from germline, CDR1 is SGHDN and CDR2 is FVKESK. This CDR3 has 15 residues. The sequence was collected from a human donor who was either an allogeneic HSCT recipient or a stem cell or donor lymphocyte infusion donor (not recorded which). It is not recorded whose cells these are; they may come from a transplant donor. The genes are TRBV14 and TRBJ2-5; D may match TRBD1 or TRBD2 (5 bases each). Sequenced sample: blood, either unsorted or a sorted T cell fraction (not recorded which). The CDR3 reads CASSQDWDGQETQYF. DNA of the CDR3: TGTGCCAGCAGCCAAGATTGGGACGGCCAAGAGACCCAGTACTTC.